Following are 13 T cell receptor beta chains from one sample sequenced in a study of HIV-infected patients and healthy controls. Alpha and beta constant-region primers primed reverse transcription of 400 to 500 ng RNA. Separate chain-specific third strand synthesis with multiplexing indices produced the alpha and beta libraries. Each CDR3 protein is one row after TCRdb ran MiXCR on the 5' RACE reads. The sample lists over 15,000 distinct CDR3 sequences, around 9.1% seen once, with about 3% in the top ten. The repertoire came from unfractionated whole blood and reflected all unsorted peripheral T cells. The sample taken for sequencing was blood. These receptors were taken from an adult in good health.

This clonotype was picked up many times. The chain combines TRBV6-5 with TRBJ2-1; a weak D match, TRBD2 (5 bases). The germline V gene has CDR1 MNHEY and CDR2 SVGAGI. V lost 6 bases, J lost 2 bases, and 11 bases lay in between. This CDR3 comprises 14 residues. The CDR3, as DNA: TGTGCCAGCAGCCGAGACGGGGCCTACAATGAGCAGTTCTTC. Its protein product is CASSRDGAYNEQFF.

This chain links TRBV7-3 with TRBJ2-3; TRBD2 is a possible D gene (5 bases). Germline V gene sequence: CDR1 SGHTA, CDR2 FQGTGA. There are 14 residues in the CDR3. Trimming took off 8 bases at V and 0 bases at J, with 12 bases between the two ends. CDR3 sequence: CASGLVGSTDTQYF. In DNA, the CDR3 is TGTGCCAGCGGACTCGTGGGAAGCACAGATACGCAGTATTTT.

This clonotype is medium-sized. The CDR3 loop is CASSSAGGAKNIQYF. CDR3 coding DNA: TGTGCCAGCAGTTCAGCGGGAGGTGCCAAAAACATTCAGTACTTC. This chain uses TRBV27 with TRBJ2-4, with TRBD2 matching over 9 bases. This CDR3 has 15 amino acids. The germline V gene has CDR1 MNHEY and CDR2 SMNVEV (reference sequence). V shed 4 bases and J 1 base; nucleotides not matched to a gene: 2.

V gene TRBV11-2 combines with J gene TRBJ2-7, with D perhaps matching TRBD2 (5 bases). V was cut by 1 base and J by 2 bases, with 9 bases left in between. The CDR3 has 14 residues. Germline V lookup: CDR1 SGHAT, CDR2 FQNNGV. The CDR3: CASSLVTGTYEQYF. Here the CDR3 DNA reads TGTGCCAGCAGCTTAGTTACCGGGACCTACGAGCAGTACTTC.

This clonotype was counted between two and nine times. The chain carries TRBV28 and TRBJ2-7; the D gene is possibly TRBD1 (5 bases). This CDR3 is built from 12 residues. With 10 bases removed from V and 6 bases from J, the gap between germline ends came to 16 bases. Germline V lookup: CDR1 MDHEN, CDR2 SYDVKM. The CDR3 nucleotides read TGTGCCATCCCAGGGCCCTCCGGCGAGCAGTACTTC. It codes for CAIPGPSGEQYF.

In its sample, this clonotype was seen many times. V gene TRBV4-1 combines with J gene TRBJ2-7; D might be TRBD2 (5 bases). This CDR3 comprises 17 residues. Trimming stripped 3 bases from V and 0 bases from J, with 18 bases between. Germline CDR1 reads MGHRA; CDR2 reads YSYEKL. As DNA, the CDR3 is TGCGCCAGCAGCCACCACCTGAGCGGACTTAGCTCCTACGAGCAGTACTTC. Translating it yields CASSHHLSGLSSYEQYF.

This clonotype is medium-sized. This chain joins TRBV7-6 and TRBJ2-2, with 12 bases that match TRBD2. Trimming cost V 4 bases and J 4 bases; bases outside gene matches: 4. Germline CDR1 and CDR2: SGHVS and FNYEAQ. There are 16 residues in the CDR3. Here the CDR3 DNA reads TGTGCCAGCAGCTCTCGACTAGCGGGAGTCACCGGGGAGCTGTTTTTT. Residues: CASSSRLAGVTGELFF.

By sample fraction, this clonotype is medium-sized. The chain recombines TRBV29-1 with TRBJ2-7, with TRBD1 identical over 8 bases. Germline V gene lookup returns CDR1 SQVTM and CDR2 ANQGSEA. The V segment lost 7 bases and the J segment 4 bases; nucleotides outside the gene matches: 15. This CDR3 contains 15 residues. CDR3 nucleotide sequence: TGCAGCGCAGCGGAGTCCGGGACAGGCAAGTACGAGCAGTACTTC. This translates into CSAAESGTGKYEQYF.

In this sample, this clonotype turned up once. The genes are TRBV4-1 and TRBJ1-3; D not resolved. The V gene lost 0 bases and the J gene lost 0 bases, with 6 bases spanning the gap. Germline CDR1 and CDR2: MGHRA and YSYEKL. The CDR3 contains 15 residues. The CDR3 reads CASSQEESSGNTIYF. The CDR3 DNA reads as TGCGCCAGCAGCCAAGAGGAGAGCTCTGGAAACACCATATATTTT.

Relative to its sample, this clonotype is medium-sized. The chain recombines TRBV11-2 with TRBJ2-3; no clear D gene. V was cut by 5 bases and J by 2 bases, with 11 bases left in between. The germline CDR1 and CDR2 sequences are SGHAT and FQNNGV. The CDR3 is 14 amino acids. The CDR3 DNA follows: TGTGCCAGCAGCACCAACCCCTTCACAGATACGCAGTATTTT. As protein: CASSTNPFTDTQYF.

By share, this clonotype ranks as medium-sized. The V gene is TRBV4-2, the J gene TRBJ2-5; TRBD1 aligns across 8 bases. The J segment lost 4 bases and the V segment lost 4 bases, leaving 17 bases of the junction unmatched. This CDR3 comprises 18 residues. The germline CDR1 and CDR2 sequences are LGHNA and YNFKEQ. CDR3: CASSLYKSGGPGGETQYF. The CDR3 DNA is TGTGCCAGCAGCCTCTACAAGTCAGGGGGCCCCGGGGGAGAGACCCAGTACTTC.

This clonotype occurred many times. J is TRBJ2-1 and V is TRBV25-1, with no clear D. CDR1 and CDR2 from the germline V gene are MGHDK and SYGVNS. This CDR3 is built from 14 residues. Trimming removed 4 bases at V and 1 base at J, with 8 bases between. CDR3 DNA: TGTGCCAGCAGTGCCCTAGGATCCTACAATGAGCAGTTCTTC. Protein sequence: CASSALGSYNEQFF.

The rearrangement joins TRBV6-6 to TRBJ2-3; either TRBD1 or TRBD2 may supply D (6 bases each). This CDR3 contains 16 residues. V was clipped by 1 base and J by 4 bases, with 15 bases between them. Germline assignment: CDR1 MNHNY and CDR2 SVGAGI (reference sequence). The chain's CDR3 is CASSYYGGEGADTQYF. The DNA for the CDR3 is TGTGCCAGCAGTTACTACGGGGGCGAGGGGGCAGATACGCAGTATTTT.